The entry below describes one TCR beta chain. Generated by immunoSEQ multiplex PCR, the TCRdb table keeps only in-frame clones and is missing some. The sample has over 750,000 clones; about 96% are singletons. This CDR3 region has 15 residues. V shed 4 bases and J shed 4 bases, with 16 bases lying between them. Per the germline V gene, CDR1 is SEHNR and CDR2 is FQNEAQ (reference sequence). The sample belongs to a study of shared clonotypes between healthy human individuals. For the study at large: Per donor, three plates held CD4 naive cells, three held CD4 memory, two held CD8 naive and one held CD8 memory.

It was CD45RO-negative cells, positively selected for CCR7, that made up naive CD8 cells, with terminally differentiated effector memory CD45RA+ cells excluded. The J gene is TRBJ1-2, the V gene TRBV7-9, with no clear D. Sequenced: naive CD8+ T cells sorted from blood. This TCR was sampled from a man aged 25-45 years in good health. The CDR3 loop is CASSSLTSKGYGYTF. The CDR3 DNA reads as TGTGCCAGCAGCTCCTTGACAAGTAAGGGCTATGGCTACACCTTC.